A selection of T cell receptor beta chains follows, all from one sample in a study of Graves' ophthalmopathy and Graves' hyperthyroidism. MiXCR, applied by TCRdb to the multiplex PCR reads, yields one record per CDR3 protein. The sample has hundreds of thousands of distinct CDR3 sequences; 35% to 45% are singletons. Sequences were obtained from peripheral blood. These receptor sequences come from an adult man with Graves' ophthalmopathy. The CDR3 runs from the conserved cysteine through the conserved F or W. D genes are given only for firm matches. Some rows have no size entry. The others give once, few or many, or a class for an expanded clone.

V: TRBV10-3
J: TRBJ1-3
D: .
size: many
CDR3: CAINPSAGLGNTIYF
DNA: TGTGCCATCAATCCCTCGGCGGGGTTAGGAAACACCATATATTTT

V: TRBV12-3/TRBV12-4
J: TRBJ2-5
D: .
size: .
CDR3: CASSFRGVPQETQYF
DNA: TGTGCCAGCAGTTTTAGGGGAGTACCCCAAGAGACCCAGTACTTC

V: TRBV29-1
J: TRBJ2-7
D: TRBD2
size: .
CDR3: CSAKSGGGPWEQYF
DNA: TGCAGCGCTAAAAGTGGCGGGGGGCCTTGGGAGCAGTACTTC

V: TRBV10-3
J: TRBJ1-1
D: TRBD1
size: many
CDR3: CAISESRTGETEAFF
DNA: TGTGCCATCAGTGAGTCGAGAACAGGGGAAACTGAAGCTTTCTTT

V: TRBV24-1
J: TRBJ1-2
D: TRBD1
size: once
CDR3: CATSDFGTGGGYTF
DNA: TGTGCCACCAGTGATTTCGGGACAGGCGGTGGCTACACCTTC

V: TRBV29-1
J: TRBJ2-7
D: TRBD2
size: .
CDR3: CSSRPGLAGVEQYF
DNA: TGCAGCTCCCGACCGGGACTAGCGGGTGTCGAGCAGTACTTC

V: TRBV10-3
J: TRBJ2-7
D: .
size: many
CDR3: CAISESMVLGQYF
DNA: TGTGCCATCAGTGAGAGTATGGTTTTGGGGCAGTACTTC

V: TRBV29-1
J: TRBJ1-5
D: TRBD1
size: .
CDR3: CSATGGRDQPQHF
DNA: TGCAGCGCCACAGGGGGCAGGGATCAGCCCCAGCATTTT

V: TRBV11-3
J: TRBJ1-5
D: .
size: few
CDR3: CASSVGQGPNQPQHF
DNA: TGTGCCAGCAGCGTTGGCCAGGGACCGAATCAGCCCCAGCATTTT

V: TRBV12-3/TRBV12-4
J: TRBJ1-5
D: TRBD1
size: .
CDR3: CASSLERGTVGANNQPQHF
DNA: TGTGCCAGCAGTTTAGAGCGTGGGACAGTGGGGGCGAACAATCAGCCCCAGCATTTT

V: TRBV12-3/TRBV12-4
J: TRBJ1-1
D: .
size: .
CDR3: CASSPREAGTEAFF
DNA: TGTGCCAGCAGTCCTCGGGAGGCTGGCACTGAAGCTTTCTTT

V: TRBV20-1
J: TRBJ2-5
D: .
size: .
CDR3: CSANDGRGLQETQYF
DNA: TGCAGTGCTAATGACGGTAGGGGACTCCAAGAGACCCAGTACTTC

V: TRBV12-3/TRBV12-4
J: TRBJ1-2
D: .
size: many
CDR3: CASKQGGPYGYTF
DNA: TGTGCCAGCAAGCAGGGCGGACCCTATGGCTACACCTTC

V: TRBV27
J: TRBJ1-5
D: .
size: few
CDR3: CASSQRGVGQPQHF
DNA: TGTGCCAGCAGCCAAAGGGGGGTCGGGCAGCCCCAGCATTTT

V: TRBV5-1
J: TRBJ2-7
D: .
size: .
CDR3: CASSLDGPGHVLADEQYF
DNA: TGCGCCAGCAGCTTGGATGGCCCGGGACACGTCCTAGCGGACGAGCAGTACTTC

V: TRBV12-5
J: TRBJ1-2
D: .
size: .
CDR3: CASGLGLNYGYTF
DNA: TGTGCTAGTGGTTTGGGGCTTAACTATGGCTACACCTTC

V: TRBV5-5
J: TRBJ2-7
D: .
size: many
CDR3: CASSPGRHRDDEQYF
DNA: TGTGCCAGCAGCCCTGGACGCCACAGGGACGACGAGCAGTACTTC

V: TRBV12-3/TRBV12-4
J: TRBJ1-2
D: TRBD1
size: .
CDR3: CASRNRDRGGYTF
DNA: TGTGCCAGCAGAAATAGGGACAGGGGAGGCTACACCTTC

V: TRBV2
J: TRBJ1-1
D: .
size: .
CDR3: CASTGTHDEAFF
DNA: TGTGCCAGCACCGGGACACACGATGAAGCTTTCTTT

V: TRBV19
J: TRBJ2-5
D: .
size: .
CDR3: CASSIEGTQYF
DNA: TGTGCCAGTAGTATAGAGGGGACCCAGTACTTC

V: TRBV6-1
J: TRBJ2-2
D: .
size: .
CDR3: CASSLVQGGRRELFF
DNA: TGTGCCAGCAGCTTGGTTCAGGGTGGCCGCCGGGAGCTGTTTTTT

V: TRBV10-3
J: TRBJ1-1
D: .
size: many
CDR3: CAISESQGFTEAFF
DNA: TGTGCCATCAGTGAGTCTCAGGGGTTCACTGAAGCTTTCTTT

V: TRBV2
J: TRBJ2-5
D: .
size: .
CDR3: CASSEFGDLPGTQYF
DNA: TGTGCCAGCAGTGAATTTGGGGACCTCCCAGGGACCCAGTACTTC

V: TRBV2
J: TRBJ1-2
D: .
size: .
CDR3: CASSGTEYGYTF
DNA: TGTGCCAGCTCGGGGACTGAGTATGGCTACACCTTC

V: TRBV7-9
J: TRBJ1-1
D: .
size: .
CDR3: CASSQAAARGLRNTEAFF
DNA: TGCGCCAGCAGCCAAGCGGCAGCCAGGGGCTTAAGGAACACTGAAGCTTTCTTT

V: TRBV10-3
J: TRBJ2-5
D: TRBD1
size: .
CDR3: CASRHRDRGGEQYF
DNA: TGTGCCAGCAGACACCGGGACAGGGGAGGGGAGCAGTACTTC

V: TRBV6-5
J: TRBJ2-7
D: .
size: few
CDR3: CASSYGRLTYEQYF
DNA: TGTGCCAGCAGTTACGGCAGACTCACCTACGAGCAGTACTTC

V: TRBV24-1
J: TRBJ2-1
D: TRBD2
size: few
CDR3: CATSPGLAGGYNEQFF
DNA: TGTGCCACCAGCCCTGGACTAGCGGGAGGGTACAATGAGCAGTTCTTC

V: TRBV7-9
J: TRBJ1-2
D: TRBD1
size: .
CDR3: CASSQPTGTGPYGYTF
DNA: TGTGCCAGCAGTCAACCAACCGGGACAGGGCCCTATGGCTACACCTTC

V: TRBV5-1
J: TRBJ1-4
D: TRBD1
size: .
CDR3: CASSLAGTDATNEKLFF
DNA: TGCGCCAGCAGCTTGGCCGGGACAGACGCAACTAATGAAAAACTGTTTTTT

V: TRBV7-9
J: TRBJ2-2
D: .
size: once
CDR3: CASSFYRDPDTGELFF
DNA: TGTGCCAGCAGCTTCTACCGGGACCCCGACACCGGGGAGCTGTTTTTT

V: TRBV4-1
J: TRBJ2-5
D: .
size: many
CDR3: CASSQGVSQYF
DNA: TGCGCCAGCAGCCAAGGTGTGTCCCAGTACTTC

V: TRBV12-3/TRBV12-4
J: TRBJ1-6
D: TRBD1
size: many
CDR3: CASSLGTVSNSPLHF
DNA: TGTGCCAGCAGCCTGGGGACAGTTTCTAATTCACCCCTCCACTTT

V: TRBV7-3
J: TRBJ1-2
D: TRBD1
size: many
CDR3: CASSPTGQGARGYTF
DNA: TGTGCCAGCAGCCCAACGGGACAGGGGGCGCGGGGCTACACCTTC

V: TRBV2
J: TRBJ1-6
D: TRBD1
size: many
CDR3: CASSAQGALIEPLHF
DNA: TGTGCCAGCAGCGCACAGGGGGCTCTAATCGAACCCCTCCACTTT

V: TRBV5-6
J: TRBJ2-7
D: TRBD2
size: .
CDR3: CASSLTSGSEQYF
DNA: TGTGCCAGCAGTTTAACTAGCGGGAGCGAGCAGTACTTC

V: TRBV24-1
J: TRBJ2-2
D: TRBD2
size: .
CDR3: CATSDLSWTSGVNTGELFF
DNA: TGTGCCACCAGTGATCTCTCTTGGACTAGCGGGGTGAACACCGGGGAGCTGTTTTTT

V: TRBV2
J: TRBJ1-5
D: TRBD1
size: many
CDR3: CASSSGQGRQPQHF
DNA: TGTGCCAGCAGCTCGGGACAGGGAAGACAGCCCCAGCATTTT

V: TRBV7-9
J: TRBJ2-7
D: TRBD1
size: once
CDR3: CASSLTSGTGYQREQYF
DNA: TGTGCCAGCAGCTTAACGTCAGGGACAGGTTATCAACGCGAGCAGTACTTC

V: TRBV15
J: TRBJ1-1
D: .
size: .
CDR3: CATSRRQVGEAFF
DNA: TGTGCCACCAGCCGCCGACAGGTCGGTGAAGCTTTCTTT

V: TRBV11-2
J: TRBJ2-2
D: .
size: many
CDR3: CASLGGGELFF
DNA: TGTGCCAGTCTTGGGGGCGGGGAGCTGTTTTTT

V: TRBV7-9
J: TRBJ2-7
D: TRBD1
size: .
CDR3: CASSRDRGVHEQYF
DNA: TGTGCCAGCAGCCGGGACAGGGGGGTCCACGAGCAGTACTTC

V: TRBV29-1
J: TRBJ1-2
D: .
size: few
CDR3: CSVAYGYTF
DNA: TGCAGCGTTGCCTATGGCTACACCTTC

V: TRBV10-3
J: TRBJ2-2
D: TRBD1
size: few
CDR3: CASRGRQGLTGELFF
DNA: TGTGCCAGCCGCGGTAGACAGGGGCTCACCGGGGAGCTGTTTTTT

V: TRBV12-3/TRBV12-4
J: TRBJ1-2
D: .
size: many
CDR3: CASRPSSVPSYGYTF
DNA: TGTGCCAGCAGGCCAAGTTCGGTTCCCTCCTATGGCTACACCTTC

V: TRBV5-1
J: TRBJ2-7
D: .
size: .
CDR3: CASSLGLGWGDNSYEQYF
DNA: TGCGCCAGCAGCTTGGGCCTCGGGTGGGGGGACAACTCCTACGAGCAGTACTTC

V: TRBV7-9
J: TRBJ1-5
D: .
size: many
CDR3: CASSPLDEPQHF
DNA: TGTGCCAGCAGCCCGCTGGATGAGCCCCAGCATTTT

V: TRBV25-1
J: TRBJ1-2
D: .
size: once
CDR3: CASPPPTRNYGYTF
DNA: TGTGCCAGCCCACCACCGACCCGGAACTATGGCTACACCTTC

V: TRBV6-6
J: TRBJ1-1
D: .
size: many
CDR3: CASSRTALNTEAFF
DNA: TGTGCCAGCAGTAGGACAGCCTTGAACACTGAAGCTTTCTTT

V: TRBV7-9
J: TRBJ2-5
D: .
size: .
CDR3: CASSLVGGGGETQYF
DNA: TGTGCCAGCAGCTTAGTGGGGGGCGGGGGAGAGACCCAGTACTTC

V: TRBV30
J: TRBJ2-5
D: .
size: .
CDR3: CAWSTGVGETQYF
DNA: TGTGCCTGGAGTACGGGGGTGGGAGAGACCCAGTACTTC

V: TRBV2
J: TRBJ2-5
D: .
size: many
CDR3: CASGPQETQYF
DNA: TGTGCCAGCGGACCACAAGAGACCCAGTACTTC

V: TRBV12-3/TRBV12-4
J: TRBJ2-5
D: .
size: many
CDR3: CASSSPTGVETQYF
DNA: TGTGCCAGCAGTTCTCCGACAGGAGTGGAGACCCAGTACTTC